The source of this TCR gamma chain is a study of gamma-delta chains in newborns, infants, children (dated by TCRdb to the late 2010s). Study-level background: According to the title of the study, polyclonal expansion of innate gammadelta T cells immediately after birth is driven by microbial exposure. How innate gammadelta T cell populations in human newborns were shaped by microbial exposure immediately after birth was investigated in the study.

TCRdb records Illumina MiSeq as the sequencer. Clonotypes were called again by TCRdb from the public reads via CATT, and duplicate nucleotide sequences were then merged into one entry. Recorded for this sample are 1,500 to 2,000 gamma-chain clones; approximately 70% of them occurred a single time. The ten largest clonotypes hold about 25% of the sample. This clone was recorded once. The specificity of this receptor is unknown. No much larger clonotype is one base removed from it; base qualities were not supplied. A read on its own is weak evidence. Compared with germline, V lacks 6 bases and J lacks 5 bases; bases without a gene match: 7. CDR1 GITISATS and CDR2 ISYDGTV were looked up in the germline V gene (reference sequence). The CDR3, cysteine through phenylalanine, is 16 amino acids long. Just the 48-base CDR3 DNA is kept, in frame starting at base 1.

The sequence links TRGV9 to TRGJP. The J gene is absent in TCRdb and was assigned here via DNA matching to germline. The receptor's source is a child who was a newborn, infant or young child, either healthy, febrile or measles-vaccinated (not recorded which). Sequencing input: blood. The nucleotide sequence reads as follows: TGTGCCTTGTGGACAACAGAAGAGTTGGGCAAAAAAATCAAGGTATTT. The translation is CALWTTEELGKKIKVF.